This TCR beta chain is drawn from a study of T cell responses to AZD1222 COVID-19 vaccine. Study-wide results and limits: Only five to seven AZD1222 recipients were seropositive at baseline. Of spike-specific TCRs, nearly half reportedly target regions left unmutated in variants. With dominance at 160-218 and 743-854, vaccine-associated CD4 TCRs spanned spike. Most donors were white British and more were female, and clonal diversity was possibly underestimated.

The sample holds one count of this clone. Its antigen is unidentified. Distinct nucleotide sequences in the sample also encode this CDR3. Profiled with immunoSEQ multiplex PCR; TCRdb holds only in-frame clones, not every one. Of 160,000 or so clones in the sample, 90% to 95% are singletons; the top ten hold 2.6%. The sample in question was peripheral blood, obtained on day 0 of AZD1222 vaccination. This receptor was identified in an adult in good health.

The CDR3 DNA follows: TGTGCCAGCAGCTCGACGGGGAACACTGAAGCTTTCTTT. Residues: CASSSTGNTEAFF. The V and J genes are TRBV7-9 and TRBJ1-1; D uncertain. The length of the CDR3 is 13 residues. Per germline, CDR1 SEHNR and CDR2 FQNEAQ (reference sequence). V was pared by 4 bases and J by 1 base, with 7 bases between.